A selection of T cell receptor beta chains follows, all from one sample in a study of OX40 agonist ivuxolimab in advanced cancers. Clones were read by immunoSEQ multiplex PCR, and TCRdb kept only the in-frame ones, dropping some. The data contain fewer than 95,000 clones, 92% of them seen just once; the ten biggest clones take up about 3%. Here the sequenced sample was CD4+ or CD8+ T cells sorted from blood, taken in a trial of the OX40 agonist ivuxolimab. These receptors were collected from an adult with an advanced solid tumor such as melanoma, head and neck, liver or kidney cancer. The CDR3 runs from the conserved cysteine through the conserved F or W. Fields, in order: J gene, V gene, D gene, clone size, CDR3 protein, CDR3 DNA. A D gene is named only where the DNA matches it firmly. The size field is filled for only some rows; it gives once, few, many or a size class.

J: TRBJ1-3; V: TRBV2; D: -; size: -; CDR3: CASGKAPAGNTIYF; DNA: TGTGCCAGCGGGAAGGCCCCCGCTGGAAACACCATATATTTT
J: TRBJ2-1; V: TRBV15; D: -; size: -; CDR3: CATSSMEGAHRNEQFF; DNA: TGTGCCACCAGCAGTATGGAGGGGGCGCACCGAAATGAGCAGTTCTTC
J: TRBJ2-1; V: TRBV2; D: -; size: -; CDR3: CASSVPVEQFF; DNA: TGTGCCAGCAGTGTCCCCGTAGAGCAGTTCTTC
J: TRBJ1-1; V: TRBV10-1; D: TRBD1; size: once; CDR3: CAPQGTNTEAFF; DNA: TGCGCCCCACAGGGGACGAACACTGAAGCTTTCTTT
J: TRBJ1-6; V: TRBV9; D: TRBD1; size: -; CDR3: CASGRTGEPRDSPLHF; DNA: TGTGCCAGCGGGAGGACAGGCGAACCCCGGGATTCACCCCTCCACTTT
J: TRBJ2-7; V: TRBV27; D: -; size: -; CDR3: CASGGGTYEQYF; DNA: TGTGCCAGCGGTGGAGGAACCTACGAGCAGTACTTC
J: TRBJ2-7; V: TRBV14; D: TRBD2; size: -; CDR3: CASSLGLARDEQYF; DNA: TGTGCCAGCAGCCTCGGACTAGCGAGGGACGAGCAGTACTTC
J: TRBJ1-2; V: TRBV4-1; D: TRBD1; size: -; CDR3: CASSYGTGDGYTF; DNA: TGCGCCAGCAGTTACGGGACAGGGGATGGCTACACCTTC
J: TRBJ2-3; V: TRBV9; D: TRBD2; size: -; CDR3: CASSIGTSKTDTQYF; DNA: TGTGCCAGCAGCATCGGGACTAGTAAGACAGATACGCAGTATTTT
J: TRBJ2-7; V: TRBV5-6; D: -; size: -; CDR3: CASRGGPYEQYF; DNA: TGTGCCAGCAGGGGGGGACCGTACGAGCAGTACTTC
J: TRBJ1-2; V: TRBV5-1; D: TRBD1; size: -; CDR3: CASSTGEDYGYTF; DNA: TGCGCCAGCAGTACAGGGGAGGACTATGGCTACACCTTC
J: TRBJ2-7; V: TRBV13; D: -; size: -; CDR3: CASSPGPSPYEQYF; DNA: TGTGCCAGCAGTCCGGGACCCTCCCCCTACGAGCAGTACTTC
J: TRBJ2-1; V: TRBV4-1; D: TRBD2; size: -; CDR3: CASSHRASGVNEQFF; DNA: TGCGCCAGCAGCCATAGGGCTAGCGGGGTGAATGAGCAGTTCTTC
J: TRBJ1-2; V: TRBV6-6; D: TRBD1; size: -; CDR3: CASSYAGTGVYGYTF; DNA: TGTGCCAGCAGTTACGCCGGGACAGGGGTGTATGGCTACACCTTC
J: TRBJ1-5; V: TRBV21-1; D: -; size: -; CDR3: CASSKWSTGADQPQHF; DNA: TGTGCCAGCAGCAAATGGAGTACAGGGGCCGATCAGCCCCAGCATTTT
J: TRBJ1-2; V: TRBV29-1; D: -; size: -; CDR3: CSVEDNQGQGYTF; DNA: TGCAGCGTTGAAGACAACCAGGGGCAGGGCTACACCTTC
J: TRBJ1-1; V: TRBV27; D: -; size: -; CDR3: CASGDPGNTEAFF; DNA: TGTGCCAGCGGGGACCCGGGGAACACTGAAGCTTTCTTT
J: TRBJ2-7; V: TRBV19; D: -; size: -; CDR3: CASSRTGLSLIRSYEQYF; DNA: TGTGCCAGTAGTCGTACCGGCCTCTCTCTAATTCGCTCCTACGAGCAGTACTTC
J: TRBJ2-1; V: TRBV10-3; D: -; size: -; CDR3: CAISGGRERVDNEQFF; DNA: TGTGCCATCAGTGGGGGGCGGGAGAGGGTAGACAATGAGCAGTTCTTC
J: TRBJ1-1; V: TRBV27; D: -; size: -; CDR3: CASSLVSGPWTEAFF; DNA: TGTGCCAGCAGTTTAGTTTCGGGACCGTGGACTGAAGCTTTCTTT
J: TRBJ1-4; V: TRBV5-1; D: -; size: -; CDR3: CASRGEPNEKLFF; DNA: TGCGCCAGCAGGGGAGAACCAAATGAAAAACTGTTTTTT
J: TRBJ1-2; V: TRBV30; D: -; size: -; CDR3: CAWTGGYRMDGYTF; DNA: TGTGCCTGGACGGGGGGGTACAGGATGGATGGCTACACCTTC
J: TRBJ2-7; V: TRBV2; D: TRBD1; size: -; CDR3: CASSERQGSYEQYF; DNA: TGTGCCAGCAGTGAGCGACAGGGTAGCTACGAGCAGTACTTC
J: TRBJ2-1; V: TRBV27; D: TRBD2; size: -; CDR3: CASSLYAGGGDEQFF; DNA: TGTGCCAGCAGTTTATACGCGGGGGGCGGCGATGAGCAGTTCTTC
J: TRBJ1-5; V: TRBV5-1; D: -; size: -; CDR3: CASSPTGYSNQPQHF; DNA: TGCGCCAGCAGCCCGACGGGGTATAGCAATCAGCCCCAGCATTTT
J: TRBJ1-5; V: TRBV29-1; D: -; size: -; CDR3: CSVEDLDGNQPQHF; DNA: TGCAGCGTTGAAGATCTGGATGGAAATCAGCCCCAGCATTTT
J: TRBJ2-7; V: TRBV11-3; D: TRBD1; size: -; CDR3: CASSPPDRDYEQYF; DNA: TGTGCCAGCAGCCCCCCGGACAGGGACTACGAGCAGTACTTC
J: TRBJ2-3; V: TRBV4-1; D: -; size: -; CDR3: CASSQVFSGTDTQYF; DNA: TGCGCCAGCAGCCAAGTATTCTCTGGGACAGATACGCAGTATTTT
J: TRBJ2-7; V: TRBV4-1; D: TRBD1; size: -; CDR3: CASSPGTGPTYEQYF; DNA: TGCGCCAGCAGCCCGGGGACAGGACCGACCTACGAGCAGTACTTC
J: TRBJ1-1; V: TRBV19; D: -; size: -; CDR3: CASSIGRYEAFF; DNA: TGTGCCAGTAGTATCGGGCGATATGAAGCTTTCTTT
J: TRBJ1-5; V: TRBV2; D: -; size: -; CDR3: CASSGGGRNQPQHF; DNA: TGTGCCAGCAGTGGTGGGGGTAGGAATCAGCCCCAGCATTTT
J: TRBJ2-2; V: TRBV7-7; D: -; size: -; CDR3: CASGTRNTGELFF; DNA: TGTGCTAGCGGAACACGGAACACCGGGGAGCTGTTTTTT
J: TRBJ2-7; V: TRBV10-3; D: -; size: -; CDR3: CAISESEGYEQYF; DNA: TGTGCCATCAGTGAGTCGGAAGGCTACGAGCAGTACTTC
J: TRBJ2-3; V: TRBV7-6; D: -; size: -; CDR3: CASGPTSSTDTQYF; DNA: TGTGCCAGCGGCCCTACGAGCAGCACAGATACGCAGTATTTT
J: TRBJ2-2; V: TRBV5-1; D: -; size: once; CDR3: CASSLGWVADTGELFF; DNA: TGCGCCAGCAGCTTGGGATGGGTAGCTGACACCGGGGAGCTGTTTTTT
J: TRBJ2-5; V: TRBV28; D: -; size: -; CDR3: CASSSSVLSGLQETQYF; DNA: TGTGCCAGCAGTTCCAGTGTGTTATCGGGACTCCAAGAGACCCAGTACTTC
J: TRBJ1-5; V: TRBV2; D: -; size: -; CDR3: CASSDSIHSNQPQHF; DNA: TGTGCCAGCAGTGACTCTATCCATAGCAATCAGCCCCAGCATTTT
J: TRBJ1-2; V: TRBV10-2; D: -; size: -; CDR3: CASSELEGPTTYGYTF; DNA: TGCGCCAGCAGTGAGTTAGAGGGGCCTACAACCTATGGCTACACCTTC
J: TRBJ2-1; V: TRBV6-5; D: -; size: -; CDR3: CASSYSVFAYNEQFF; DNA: TGTGCCAGCAGTTACTCGGTCTTCGCCTACAATGAGCAGTTCTTC
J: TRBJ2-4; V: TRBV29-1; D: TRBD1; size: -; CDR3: CSVFDRVNIQYF; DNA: TGCAGCGTTTTCGACAGGGTAAACATTCAGTACTTC
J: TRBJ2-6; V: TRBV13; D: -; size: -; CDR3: CASSLGGASGANVLTF; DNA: TGTGCCAGCAGCTTAGGGGGGGCCTCTGGGGCCAACGTCCTGACTTTC
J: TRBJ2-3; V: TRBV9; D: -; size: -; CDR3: CASSVALWGSTDTQYF; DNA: TGTGCCAGCAGCGTAGCATTGTGGGGGTCCACAGATACGCAGTATTTT
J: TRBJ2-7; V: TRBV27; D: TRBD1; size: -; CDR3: CASSRINRGLSYEQYF; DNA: TGTGCCAGCAGTCGAATAAACAGGGGATTATCCTACGAGCAGTACTTC
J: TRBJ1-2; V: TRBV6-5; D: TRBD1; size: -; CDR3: CASSPGTGYGYTF; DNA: TGTGCCAGCAGCCCCGGGACAGGCTATGGCTACACCTTC
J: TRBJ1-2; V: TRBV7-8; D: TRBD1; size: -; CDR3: CASSGPGTGFYGYTF; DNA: TGTGCCAGCAGCGGTCCCGGGACAGGGTTCTATGGCTACACCTTC
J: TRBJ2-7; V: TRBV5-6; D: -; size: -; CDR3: CASSSLGGLGEQYF; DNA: TGTGCCAGCAGCTCCCTCGGGGGTCTCGGGGAGCAGTACTTC
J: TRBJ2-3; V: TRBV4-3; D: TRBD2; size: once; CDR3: CASSQDRASGPDTQYF; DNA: TGCGCCAGCAGCCAAGATCGGGCTAGCGGTCCGGATACGCAGTATTTT
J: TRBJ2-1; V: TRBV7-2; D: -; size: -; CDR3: CASSLGRGISSYNEQFF; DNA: TGTGCCAGCAGCTTAGGGCGCGGGATCAGCTCCTACAATGAGCAGTTCTTC
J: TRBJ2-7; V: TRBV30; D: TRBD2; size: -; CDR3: CAWSPLAGGPYEQYF; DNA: TGTGCCTGGAGCCCCCTAGCGGGAGGGCCCTACGAGCAGTACTTC